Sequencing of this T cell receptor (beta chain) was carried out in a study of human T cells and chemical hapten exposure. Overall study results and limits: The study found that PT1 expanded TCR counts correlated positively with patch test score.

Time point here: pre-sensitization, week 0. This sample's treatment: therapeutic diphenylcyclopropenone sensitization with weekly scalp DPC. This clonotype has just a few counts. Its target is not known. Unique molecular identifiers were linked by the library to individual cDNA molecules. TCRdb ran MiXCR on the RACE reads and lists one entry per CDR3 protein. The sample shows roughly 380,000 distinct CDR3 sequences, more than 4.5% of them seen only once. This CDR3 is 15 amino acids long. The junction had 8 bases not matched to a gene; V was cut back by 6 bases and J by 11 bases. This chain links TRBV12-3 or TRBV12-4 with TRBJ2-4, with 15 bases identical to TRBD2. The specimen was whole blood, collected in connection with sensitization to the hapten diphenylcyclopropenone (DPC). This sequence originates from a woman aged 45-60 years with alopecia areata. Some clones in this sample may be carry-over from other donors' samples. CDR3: CASSRGLAGGPVQYF. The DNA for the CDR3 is TGTGCCAGCAGCCGTGGACTAGCGGGAGGGCCGGTTCAGTACTTC.